The 30 T cell receptor beta chains reported below all come from one sample, sequenced in a study of radiotherapy plus CTLA-4 blockade in lung cancer. TCRdb's copy holds only in-frame clones and misses some; the assay was immunoSEQ multiplex PCR. The table lists 9,500 to 15,000 clones, about 81% of them singletons. The specimen comprised peripheral blood, sampled from a patient treated with radiotherapy plus ipilimumab. The source of these receptors is a human donor with non-small cell lung cancer that progressed on radiotherapy plus ipilimumab.

The V call is TRBV12-5, the J call TRBJ2-3; 8 nucleotides line up with TRBD2. The J segment lost 0 bases and the V segment lost 3 bases, leaving 5 bases of the junction unmatched. The CDR3 length is 16 residues. Germline CDR1 reads LGHNT; CDR2 reads FRNRAP. The CDR3 reads CASGLGVAGSTDTQYF. The CDR3 nucleotides read TGTGCTAGTGGTTTAGGAGTAGCGGGGAGCACAGATACGCAGTATTTT.

The chain recombines TRBV7-3 with TRBJ1-1; D gene uncertain. The CDR3 spans 14 residues. Trimming cost V 0 bases and J 1 base, with 6 bases left between them. Germline CDR1 is SGHTA and CDR2 is FQGTGA. CDR3: CASSLTSGNTEAFF. CDR3 DNA sequence: TGTGCCAGCAGCTTAACGTCTGGGAACACTGAAGCTTTCTTT.

The genes are TRBV9 and TRBJ2-2, with D maybe TRBD2 (6 bases). Trimming pared 4 bases from V and 3 bases from J, leaving 10 bases between. Germline lookup yields CDR1 SGDLS and CDR2 YYNGEE. CDR3 size: 14 residues. The CDR3 DNA is TGTGCCAGCAGCTCAGGACTACACACCGGGGAGCTGTTTTTT. Encoded protein: CASSSGLHTGELFF. Filled out from reference TRBV9 and TRBJ2-2, the complete variable domain reads DSGVTQTPKHLITATGQRVTLRCSPRSGDLSVYWYQQSLDQGLQFLIQYYNGEERAKGNILERFSAQQFPDLHSELNLSSLELGDSALYFCASSSGLHTGELFFGEGSRLTVL.

The chain uses TRBV4-2 and TRBJ1-2; no clear D gene. V shed 0 bases and J shed 7 bases, with 15 bases lying between them. The CDR3 is made up of 15 amino acids. Per the germline V gene, CDR1 is LGHNA and CDR2 is YNFKEQ. The DNA of the CDR3 is TGTGCCAGCAGCCAAGATCGGGTCTCCTCAGGTGGCTACACCTTC. It codes for CASSQDRVSSGGYTF.

This clone has only one observation. The V and J genes are TRBV27 and TRBJ2-2, with D maybe TRBD1 (6 bases). CDR3 size: 14 residues. V gave up 8 bases and J gave up 7 bases, with 17 bases separating them. Germline loops: CDR1 MNHEY, CDR2 SMNVEV (reference sequence). The CDR3 region is CASRPQGLGGELFF. CDR3 nucleotide sequence: TGTGCCAGCCGACCTCAGGGGCTCGGCGGGGAGCTGTTTTTT.

V and J are TRBV7-2 and TRBJ2-7; D is ambiguous. The CDR3 runs to 13 residues. Germline V gene lookup returns CDR1 SGHTA and CDR2 FQGNSA. Trimming left V 0 bases short and J 0 bases short, with 3 bases between. The CDR3 here is CASSLARSYEQYF. DNA of the CDR3: TGTGCCAGCAGCTTAGCTCGCTCCTACGAGCAGTACTTC.

V gene TRBV29-1 combines with J gene TRBJ2-5; 9 nucleotides agree with TRBD1. The CDR3 consists of 12 residues. Germline CDR1 reads SQVTM; CDR2 reads ANQGSEA. V lost 7 bases to trimming and J lost 5 bases; unmatched junction nucleotides: 5. The chain's CDR3 is CSAGQGGETQYF. The CDR3 DNA is TGCAGCGCGGGACAGGGAGGGGAGACCCAGTACTTC.

The chain links TRBV29-1 to TRBJ2-2; tentative D call: TRBD1 (6 bases). The CDR3 length is 15 residues. From germline, CDR1 is SQVTM and CDR2 ANQGSEA. Trimming removed 6 bases at V and 4 bases at J, with 18 bases between. The CDR3 region is CSVESGTRVTGELFF. CDR3 in DNA: TGCAGCGTCGAATCCGGGACAAGGGTCACCGGGGAGCTGTTTTTT.

The V call is TRBV6-1, the J call TRBJ2-7; D gene unclear. This CDR3 is built from 13 residues. V lost 4 bases, J lost 4 bases, and 11 bases lay in between. Germline V gene sequence: CDR1 MNHNS, CDR2 SASEGT. In DNA form, the CDR3 reads TGTGCCAGCAGTGTTTTACATGGATACGAGCAGTACTTC. This sequence encodes CASSVLHGYEQYF.

This chain joins TRBV6-5 and TRBJ1-5; 9 bases map to TRBD1. In germline, CDR1 is MNHEY, CDR2 SVGAGI. This CDR3 comprises 14 residues. The J segment lost 3 bases and the V segment lost 6 bases, leaving 3 bases of the junction unmatched. CDR3 in amino acids: CASRGQGNNQPQHF. CDR3 DNA sequence: TGTGCCAGCAGGGGACAGGGCAACAATCAGCCCCAGCATTTT.

The chain links TRBV19 to TRBJ1-5; 7 bases map to TRBD1. J gave up 0 bases and V 6 bases, and 14 bases lay outside the gene matches. Looked up from germline, CDR1 is LNHDA and CDR2 is SQIVND (reference sequence). The CDR3 extends over 18 amino acids. CDR3 protein: CASSAVRDSGTSNQPQHF. CDR3 in DNA: TGTGCCAGTAGCGCCGTGCGGGACAGCGGGACTAGCAATCAGCCCCAGCATTTT. The whole variable domain, remainder taken from reference TRBV19 and TRBJ1-5, is DGGITQSPKYLFRKEGQNVTLSCEQNLNHDAMYWYRQDPGQGLRLIYYSQIVNDFQKGDIAEGYSVSREKKESFPLTVTSAQKNPTAFYLCASSAVRDSGTSNQPQHFGDGTRLSIL.

The chain combines TRBV18 with TRBJ2-5; D call uncertain. This CDR3 is 15 amino acids long. CDR1 is KGHSH, CDR2 LQKENI, per germline. V was shortened by 4 bases and J by 5 bases, with 17 bases between the two germline ends. The CDR3, as DNA: TGTGCCAGCTCACAACTCCCGACGGTTGTGGAGACCCAGTACTTC. This gives the protein CASSQLPTVVETQYF.

This chain joins TRBV7-6 and TRBJ2-5; D tentatively reads TRBD1 or TRBD2 (5 bases each). Germline V gene sequence: CDR1 SGHVS, CDR2 FNYEAQ. The V and J ends lost 5 bases and 0 bases respectively, with 13 bases between them. This CDR3 has 15 amino acids. CDR3 sequence (DNA): TGTGCCAGCAGCAACCGGGACCAGTACCAAGAGACCCAGTACTTC. Its translation is CASSNRDQYQETQYF.

This clone was picked up one time. The J gene is TRBJ1-2, the V gene TRBV19; tentative D call: TRBD1 (6 bases). CDR3 length equals 14 residues. The ends were cut back, 4 bases at V and 8 bases at J, with 17 bases in the middle. Germline assignment: CDR1 LNHDA and CDR2 SQIVND (reference sequence). As DNA, the CDR3 is TGTGCCAGTAGTACTAAACAGGGAGTGGGAGGCTACACCTTC. It translates to CASSTKQGVGGYTF.

This clone occurred once. The rearrangement joins TRBV6-1 to TRBJ2-7; D gene unclear. The CDR3 covers 14 residues. Trimming pared 4 bases from V and 0 bases from J, leaving 10 bases between. From germline, CDR1 is MNHNS and CDR2 SASEGT. CDR3 in DNA: TGTGCCAGCAGTGGGGGTATTACCTCCTACGAGCAGTACTTC. This codes for CASSGGITSYEQYF.

This clone was detected a few times. The V gene is TRBV5-1, the J gene TRBJ2-7; 7 bases agree with TRBD1. Trimming took 6 bases from V and 1 from J; bases not matched to a gene: 7. Germline loops: CDR1 SGHRS, CDR2 YFSETQ. This CDR3 comprises 14 residues. The CDR3 protein is CASKIARGSYEQYF. CDR3 nucleotides: TGCGCCAGCAAGATTGCCAGGGGGTCCTACGAGCAGTACTTC.

The V gene is TRBV5-1, the J gene TRBJ2-3; maybe TRBD1 (6 bases). Trimming left V 4 bases short and J 4 bases short, with 25 bases between. CDR3 size: 18 residues. The V gene's germline CDR1 is SGHRS and CDR2 YFSETQ. The CDR3 DNA follows: TGCGCCAGCAGCCTAAATCCGGGACAAATTCAGGTCCCAGATACGCAGTATTTT. This codes for CASSLNPGQIQVPDTQYF.

The chain links TRBV27 to TRBJ2-7, with 11 bases matching TRBD1. Trimming removed 4 bases from V and 6 bases from J; junction bases left unmatched: 5. CDR3 length: 14 amino acids. The germline gives CDR1 MNHEY, CDR2 SMNVEV (reference sequence). The CDR3 sequence is CASSYGQGAGEQYF. The CDR3 bases are TGTGCCAGCAGTTACGGACAGGGGGCTGGCGAGCAGTACTTC.

The genes are TRBV19 and TRBJ2-7; 10 nucleotides match TRBD1. CDR1 and CDR2 (germline): LNHDA, SQIVND (reference sequence). Trimming at V came to 3 bases and at J to 4 bases, leaving 6 bases not matched to a gene. There are 15 residues in the CDR3. Here the CDR3 DNA reads TGTGCCAGTAGTATTGTCGGGACAGGGGTTTACGAGCAGTACTTC. As protein: CASSIVGTGVYEQYF. Full variable domain (rest looked up from reference TRBV19 and TRBJ2-7): DGGITQSPKYLFRKEGQNVTLSCEQNLNHDAMYWYRQDPGQGLRLIYYSQIVNDFQKGDIAEGYSVSREKKESFPLTVTSAQKNPTAFYLCASSIVGTGVYEQYFGPGTRLTVT.

V is TRBV10-3 and J is TRBJ1-1, with D perhaps matching TRBD1 (5 bases). Between the trimmed V and J ends, which lost 10 bases and 6 bases, there was a span of 18 bases. The CDR3 extends over 13 amino acids. Germline CDR1 ENHRY, CDR2 SYGVKD. The DNA for the CDR3 is TGTGCCACCACCGCGTCGGGGGTGGCTGAAGCTTTCTTT. Its translation: CATTASGVAEAFF.

This chain uses TRBV18 with TRBJ1-4; D is undetermined. This CDR3 is built from 14 residues. CDR1 KGHSH and CDR2 LQKENI come from the germline V gene. The V gene lost 3 bases and the J gene lost 4 bases, with 9 bases spanning the gap. The CDR3, as DNA: TGTGCCAGCTCACCTACAGTGGGTAATGAAAAACTGTTTTTT. Amino acids: CASSPTVGNEKLFF.

The rearrangement joins TRBV16 to TRBJ2-5, with TRBD1 matching over 9 bases. Germline V gene lookup returns CDR1 KGHSY and CDR2 FQNENV. The CDR3 has 13 residues. V trimming: 5 bases; J trimming: 5 bases; junction bases outside the gene matches: 3. CDR3 residues: CASSKGTGETQYF. The DNA for the CDR3 is TGTGCCAGCAGCAAGGGGACAGGGGAGACCCAGTACTTC.

V is TRBV27 and J is TRBJ1-1; D possibly corresponds to TRBD1 (5 bases). The CDR3 has 14 amino acids. The germline V gene encodes CDR1 MNHEY and CDR2 SMNVEV (reference sequence). Between the trimmed V and J ends, which lost 3 bases and 1 base, there was a span of 9 bases. The CDR3 spells CASSLGGGNTEAFF. CDR3 nucleotides: TGTGCCAGCAGTTTGGGGGGTGGGAACACTGAAGCTTTCTTT.

V usage is TRBV9 and J usage is TRBJ2-3; the D gene is possibly TRBD2 (6 bases). This CDR3 is 15 amino acids long. V lost 0 bases and J 6 bases, leaving 14 bases between the germline ends. The V gene's germline CDR1 is SGDLS and CDR2 YYNGEE. CDR3 residues: CASSVAGEPGDTQYF. The CDR3 bases are TGTGCCAGCAGCGTAGCGGGGGAGCCTGGGGATACGCAGTATTTT.

This clone has just a few counts. The chain links TRBV5-1 to TRBJ1-6; possible D gene TRBD1, 5 bases. The CDR3 runs 12 residues. Germline CDR1 reads SGHRS; CDR2 reads YFSETQ. V was trimmed by 7 bases and J by 7 bases, leaving 9 bases between them. CDR3 region: CASRAGNSPLHF. The CDR3 DNA reads as TGCGCCAGCCGGGCAGGGAATTCACCCCTCCACTTT.

The chain is built from TRBV25-1 and TRBJ2-5; 9 bases match TRBD2. The CDR3 runs to 17 residues. J lost 2 bases, V lost 3 bases, and 10 bases had no gene match. Looked up from germline, CDR1 is MGHDK and CDR2 is SYGVNS. Here the CDR3 DNA reads TGTGCCAGCAGTGATTCAGGACTAGCGAGGGTACAAGAGACCCAGTACTTC. It is translated as CASSDSGLARVQETQYF.

The chain has TRBV19 and TRBJ1-2; possibly TRBD1 for D (6 bases). The CDR3 is 15 amino acids. Germline V CDR1 and CDR2: LNHDA, SQIVND (reference sequence). The germline V and J ends were trimmed by 3 bases and 7 bases, with 18 bases remaining between them. CDR3 sequence (DNA): TGTGCCAGTAGTATCCTTTCGGGCAGGGGATTTGGCTACACCTTC. Amino acid sequence: CASSILSGRGFGYTF.

This clone was found once. The chain has TRBV6-5 and TRBJ1-4; perhaps TRBD1 as D (6 bases). The germline V gene has CDR1 MNHEY and CDR2 SVGAGI. Between the trimmed V and J ends, which lost 2 bases and 8 bases, there was a span of 12 bases. The CDR3 covers 14 residues. The CDR3 loop reads CASSYGGAGEKLFF. As DNA, the CDR3 is TGTGCCAGCAGTTACGGGGGGGCGGGCGAAAAACTGTTTTTT.

J is TRBJ1-1 and V is TRBV7-9; no clear D. The CDR3 extends over 11 amino acids. Germline CDR1 is SEHNR and CDR2 is FQNEAQ (reference sequence). V lost 6 bases and J 4 bases, leaving 6 bases between the germline ends. The CDR3 region has the DNA TGTGCCAGCAGTTCCAGCACTGAAGCTTTCTTT. It is translated as CASSSSTEAFF.

The chain's CDR3 is CASSVDEGAGDTQYF. The CDR3 DNA is TGTGCCAGCAGCGTAGATGAGGGGGCAGGAGATACGCAGTATTTT. The genes are TRBV9 and TRBJ2-3, with 7 bases matching TRBD1. The germline V gene has CDR1 SGDLS and CDR2 YYNGEE. The junction had 6 bases not matched to a gene; V was cut back by 0 bases and J by 5 bases. The CDR3 sequence is 15 residues long.